This T cell receptor (beta chain) derives from a study of Graves' ophthalmopathy and Graves' hyperthyroidism. In the study overall: Where ophthalmopathy was absent within 18 months of follow-up, hyperthyroidism was stable.

RNA served as the template for amplifying TCR beta CDR3 regions. Following a first-round RT-PCR that used HTBI primers, a second-round multiplex PCR was carried out. Each CDR3 protein gets one entry after TCRdb re-called the multiplex PCR reads with MiXCR. There are around 1.1 million distinct CDR3 sequences in the sample; roughly two fifths occur only once, and 11% lies in the top ten. Enrolled hyperthyroidism patients had a new diagnosis, a duration under 2 months, and an age of 18 to 65. The sample consisted of peripheral blood or thyroid tissue (not recorded which). The TCR originated in an adult man with Graves' hyperthyroidism.

As DNA, the CDR3 is TGTGCCAGCAGTTTAAGGTCTAGCGGGAGTCGGTACGAGCAGTACTTC. Translation gives CASSLRSSGSRYEQYF. The V and J genes are TRBV7-2 and TRBJ2-7; TRBD2 matches 10 bases. The CDR3 sequence is 16 residues long. V lost 6 bases, J lost 4 bases, and 12 bases stayed unmatched. Germline values: CDR1 SGHTA, CDR2 FQGNSA.